This TCR beta chain was obtained from a study of long-term antiretroviral therapy in people with HIV. Study conclusions and caveats: It was observed that HIV repertoires exhibited narrower CDR3 length ranges than controls.

Notes on this clone: The target antigen is unknown.

V was pared by 2 bases and J by 8 bases, with 13 bases between. CDR1 and CDR2 (germline): SGDLS, YYNGEE. The CDR3 contains 14 residues. This was the immunoSEQ v3.0 assay at survey level. Libraries were prepared by immunoSEQ multiplex PCR; TCRdb keeps only in-frame clonotypes and omits some of them. The repertoire holds roughly 14,000 clones, with around four fifths as singletons. This rearrangement joins TRBV9 to TRBJ1-4, with D uncertain. The source is a man aged 40-49 years with HIV. Sample: unsorted PBMCs, taken 1.3 years before starting antiretroviral therapy. CDR3 sequence: CASSVMEGSEKLFF. Here the CDR3 DNA reads TGTGCCAGCAGCGTGATGGAGGGTTCAGAAAAACTGTTTTTT.